This T cell receptor beta chain was sequenced during a study of response to subunit inactivated influenza vaccine. The CDR3 extends over 12 amino acids. Germline CDR1 and CDR2: MDHEN and SYDVKM. The V gene lost 4 bases and the J gene lost 3 bases, with 6 bases spanning the gap. TCRdb ran MiXCR on the RT-PCR reads and lists one entry per CDR3 protein. Of roughly 520,000 distinct CDR3 sequences in the sample, about 25% were seen once. This clonotype has just a few counts. Its target is unknown. Study conclusions and caveats: Authors suggested each seasonal influenza vaccination recruits few new T cells.

The sequenced sample was CD4+ T cells sorted from PBMCs, obtained less than 6 days after vaccination. The chain links TRBV28 to TRBJ1-2, with D hard to call. This sequence originates from a man in his fifties or sixties who received an inactivated influenza vaccine. CDR3 DNA: TGTGCCAGCAGTTCTGGGTACTATGGCTACACCTTC. It yields the protein CASSSGYYGYTF.